This T cell receptor beta chain was obtained from a study of blood T cell repertoires in COVID-19. About the study: Spain, Italy and the United States supplied samples that represented acute and convalescent COVID-19. PBMCs, B-cell-depleted T cells, or T cells provided the cDNA or gDNA that made up the material.

Authors' processing steps: Quantification of nucleated cells was approximated via reference gene primer amplification. Only in-frame clones appear in the TCRdb table, and some are missing; sequencing was by immunoSEQ multiplex PCR. V, J and clone size are taken as reported in that table, and D and trimming were inferred from the DNA itself. The table shows under 85,000 clones, with around 89% occurring only once. The germline CDR1 and CDR2 sequences are MNHEY and SVGEGT. Trimming removed 5 bases from V and 7 bases from J; junction bases left unmatched: 9. The CDR3 loop spans 14 amino acids. The TCR originated in a man between 65 and 85 years old with active or convalescent COVID-19. The chain combines TRBV6-2 or TRBV6-3 with TRBJ2-7, with 9 bases aligning to TRBD1. Specimen: peripheral blood. CDR3 nucleotides: TGTGCCAGCAGTCGGACAGGGGCTCTTGGAGAGCAGTACTTC. It codes for CASSRTGALGEQYF.